This TCR beta chain comes out of a study of blood T cell repertoires in COVID-19 (dated by TCRdb to the early 2020s). About the full investigation: Samples covering the acute and convalescent phases of COVID-19 were provided by collaborators in the United States, Italy and Spain. The prospective study material was composed of cDNA or gDNA derived from T cells, B-cell-depleted T cells, or PBMCs. Where available, HLA class I and class II types were taken from metadata supplied by the sample provider and were not determined by assay-based typing. A de-identified subject ID, COVID-19 status, age in years and sex were almost always included in the sample metadata. A freely available public database, intended as a resource for researchers studying the immune response to SARS-CoV-2, is where the repertoires were released. Samples were obtained from the ongoing ImmuneRACE study (first 160 participants) and from roughly 1,300 subjects provided by 6 global collaborators. Deeply sampled blood TCRbeta repertoires from subjects exposed to, actively infected with, or recovered from COVID-19 were included in the dataset. Study-level results and caveats: Clinical and demographic metadata were provided uncurated, with the amount varying by source and participant.

From the germline V gene (reference sequence), CDR1 is GTSNPN and CDR2 is SVGIG. V is pruned by 4 bases and J by 4 bases, leaving 11 bases of the junction without a gene match. The CDR3 contains 15 residues, cysteine and phenylalanine counted. Here the CDR3 DNA is all that survives: 45 bases in frame from base 1. Whole blood was collected in K2EDTA tubes by collaborating institutions according to the institutions' own protocols. For TCRbeta analysis, collaborators shipped samples as frozen whole blood, isolated PBMCs, or DNA extracted from either of those sample types. A note on this clone: Its specific antigen is unknown. Per-nucleotide qualities are absent, and no much larger clonotype sits a single base away.

TCRbeta CDR3 regions were amplified from genomic DNA by means of the immunoSEQ Assay, a bias-controlled multiplex PCR. Turning to the authors' computational methods: The number of nucleated cells in each sample was estimated from the amplification of reference gene primers within the assay. To quantify the absolute abundance of each unique TCRbeta CDR3 rearrangement, sequence reads were collapsed and filtered. For each sample, productive Simpson clonality was calculated as the square root of Simpson's diversity index across productive rearrangements. TCRdb obtained this table from immuneACCESS and retained in-frame rearrangements with V and J assigned. These tables miss some clones; where compared with another copy, unresolved V genes account for less than half of the shortfall, and the remainder is unexplained. Clone size and the V and J calls come from that table; the DNA yielded D and trimming. The sample data list just over 650,000 clones, and about nine tenths of these were observed just once. Of the sample, under 0.3% is held by the ten largest clones.

Sequencing input: peripheral blood. The chain is encoded by TRBV30 joined to TRBJ2-7; 9 bases in the junction line up with TRBD1. The clonotype was recovered from a woman between 18 and 29 years old with acute or convalescent COVID-19. The base sequence is TGTGCCTGGAAACAGGCCGGGACAGGGAGATACGAGCAGTACTTC. Translation gives CAWKQAGTGRYEQYF.